These 12 T cell receptor beta chains were sequenced from one sample in a study of beta chain features in type 1 diabetes (dated by TCRdb to the late 2010s). Libraries were constructed by the immunoSEQ multiplex PCR assay. The entire isolated RNA was reverse transcribed using the High Capacity cDNA Reverse Transcription Kit, and thus expressed TCRB transcripts were sequenced. This immuneACCESS table, as held by TCRdb, lists in-frame sequences with V and J called but not all clones. Of the missing ones, under half trace to an unresolved V gene in checked studies; the others have no known cause. This sample comprises roughly 450,000 clones, approximately 10% of them detected only once. Of the sample, over 0.035% is held by the ten largest clones. The specimen sequenced was naive CD4+ T cells from blood. The cell subset or site label for this specimen denotes: true naive CD4+ T cells. These TCRs come from a woman younger than 35 in good health.

In this sample, this clone turned up a few times. V and J are TRBV7-2 and TRBJ1-6; 7 bases are a match to TRBD1. This CDR3 has 14 residues. CDR1 is SGHTA and CDR2 is FQGNSA in the germline V gene. Unmatched junction bases numbered 3, after V lost 1 base and J lost 9 bases. The CDR3 bases are TGTGCCAGCAGCTTAGGTGACAGGGCTTCACCCCTCCACTTT. As protein: CASSLGDRASPLHF.

This rearrangement joins TRBV5-4 to TRBJ1-6; no firm D call. From germline, CDR1 is SGHNT and CDR2 YYREEE (reference sequence). This CDR3 comprises 14 residues. Trimming shortened V by 0 bases and J by 11 bases, and 12 bases separated the two germline ends. The CDR3 sequence is CASSLGLGSAPLHF. CDR3 sequence (DNA): TGTGCCAGCAGCTTGGGACTGGGAAGCGCACCCCTCCACTTT.

This clone turned up a few times. The rearrangement uses TRBV6-5 and TRBJ1-2; D might be TRBD1 (6 bases). The V end lost 8 bases, the J end lost 4 bases, and 8 bases lay between the germline ends. Germline loops: CDR1 MNHEY, CDR2 SVGAGI. CDR3 size: 11 residues. DNA for the CDR3: TGTGCCAGCGGCAGGGGCTATGGCTACACCTTC. Encoded protein: CASGRGYGYTF.

V gene TRBV21-1 combines with J gene TRBJ2-4; the table's D gene call, TRBD1, was not cross checked with the DNA. TRBV21-1 counts as a pseudogene. The CDR3 is made up of 16 amino acids. The CDR3 loop is CASSQDRGHAKNIQYF. The CDR3 region has the DNA TGTGCCAGCAGCCAGGACAGGGGGCACGCCAAAAACATTCAGTACTTC.

The chain couples TRBV7-2 to TRBJ2-7; 10 bases match TRBD2. In germline, CDR1 is SGHTA, CDR2 FQGNSA. The CDR3 has 16 residues. The trim removed 1 base at V and 2 bases at J, leaving 5 bases unmatched. CDR3 sequence reads: CASSLGSSGRAYEQYF. In nucleotides, the CDR3 is TGTGCCAGCAGCTTAGGCTCTAGCGGGAGAGCCTACGAGCAGTACTTC.

Details on this clone: Other DNA sequences from this sample encode an identical CDR3 as well. The V gene is TRBV5-6, the J gene TRBJ2-3; tentatively, D is TRBD1 or TRBD2 (6 bases each). The CDR3 runs to 14 residues. Trimming pared 3 bases from V and 1 base from J, leaving 9 bases between. The germline CDR1 and CDR2 sequences are SGHDT and YYEEEE. The CDR3 DNA follows: TGTGCCAGCAGCTCGAGGGGGGGCACAGATACGCAGTATTTT. Protein sequence: CASSSRGGTDTQYF.

This clone was observed a few times. This chain joins TRBV4-1 and TRBJ2-1, with D uncertain. Deletions cut 6 bases from V and 4 bases from J, with 16 bases between. Germline CDR1 and CDR2: MGHRA and YSYEKL. CDR3 length: 15 residues. In nucleotides, the CDR3 is TGCGCCAGCAGACCTACACGATTCACTTACAATGAGCAGTTCTTC. Protein sequence: CASRPTRFTYNEQFF.

This clone has only a few counts. The chain uses TRBV29-1 and TRBJ2-3; D is undetermined. Germline V CDR1 and CDR2: SQVTM, ANQGSEA. The V and J ends lost 1 base and 2 bases respectively, with 7 bases between them. This CDR3 has 13 amino acids. In nucleotides, the CDR3 is TGCAGCGTTGAAGGCCCGTTCACAGATACGCAGTATTTT. Its translation: CSVEGPFTDTQYF.

The chain employs TRBV5-6 and TRBJ2-1; TRBD2 matches 8 bases. The V gene's germline CDR1 is SGHDT and CDR2 YYEEEE. Losses at the gene ends were 6 bases for V and 2 bases for J; bases not matched to a gene: 7. The CDR3 has 15 residues. The CDR3 protein is CASNLRGAPYNEQFF. CDR3 nucleotide sequence: TGTGCCAGCAACCTGCGGGGGGCGCCCTACAATGAGCAGTTCTTC.

This chain joins TRBV7-2 and TRBJ1-1; TRBD1 is a possible D gene (6 bases). Germline CDR1 SGHTA, CDR2 FQGNSA. The V gene lost 2 bases and the J gene lost 4 bases, with 11 bases spanning the gap. The length of the CDR3 is 14 residues. CDR3 sequence: CASSLKQGGTEAFF. CDR3 sequence (DNA): TGTGCCAGCAGCTTAAAACAGGGCGGCACTGAAGCTTTCTTT. Full variable domain (rest looked up from reference TRBV7-2 and TRBJ1-1): GAGVSQSPSNKVTEKGKDVELRCDPISGHTALYWYRQSLGQGLEFLIYFQGNSAPDKSGLPSDRFSAERTGGSVSTLTIQRTQQEDSAVYLCASSLKQGGTEAFFGQGTRLTVV.

This clone was seen more than once but under ten times. This chain connects TRBV4-1 to TRBJ2-5, with D possibly matching TRBD1 (5 bases). In germline, CDR1 is MGHRA, CDR2 YSYEKL. The V end was cut by 2 bases, the J end by 5 bases, with 18 bases between. This CDR3 comprises 16 residues. Here the CDR3 DNA reads TGCGCCAGCAGCCAACCTCTCCGAGACAGAAGGGAGACCCAGTACTTC. Translating it yields CASSQPLRDRRETQYF.

V usage is TRBV4-2 and J usage is TRBJ2-1, with D perhaps TRBD1 (6 bases). This CDR3 comprises 14 residues. Per the germline V gene, CDR1 is LGHNA and CDR2 is YNFKEQ. Trimming left V 3 bases short and J 16 bases short, with 22 bases between. The CDR3 DNA follows: TGTGCCAGCAGCCAGGGTCCAGGGGTAGATTTTCATTTCTTC. Protein sequence: CASSQGPGVDFHFF.